One and the same sample provided the 12 T cell receptor beta chains below, sequenced in a study of identical twins. MiXCR was run by TCRdb on the 5' RACE reads, yielding one entry per CDR3 protein. Among approximately 490,000 distinct CDR3 sequences listed, approximately 20% were seen once. The sample also formed part of further work on yellow fever vaccine responses in identical twins.

The source material was CD4+ T cells sorted from blood. These receptors all come from a young woman in good health.

The CDR3 sequence: CSASRPGAQETQYF. The CDR3 bases are TGCAGTGCTAGTAGGCCGGGGGCGCAAGAGACCCAGTACTTC. The chain combines TRBV20-1 with TRBJ2-5; possibly TRBD1 or TRBD2 for D (6 bases each). CDR3 length equals 14 residues. Looked up from germline, CDR1 is DFQATT and CDR2 is SNEGSKA (reference sequence). With 3 bases removed from V and 2 bases from J, the gap between germline ends came to 13 bases.

This clonotype was recorded many times. This chain joins TRBV12-3 or TRBV12-4 and TRBJ1-1; no clear D gene. The CDR3 has 14 residues. Trimming pared 6 bases from V and 1 base from J, leaving 12 bases between. CDR3 protein: CASSPGLGNTEAFF. The DNA of the CDR3 is TGTGCCAGCAGCCCCGGTTTGGGGAACACTGAAGCTTTCTTT.

The table lists this clonotype with many counts. V usage is TRBV12-3 or TRBV12-4 and J usage is TRBJ2-7; the D call may be TRBD1 or TRBD2 (5 bases each). The CDR3 totals 12 residues. The V gene lost 8 bases and the J gene lost 4 bases, with 12 bases spanning the gap. As DNA, the CDR3 is TGTGCCAGCTCGGGACCATCATACGAGCAGTACTTC. Its protein product is CASSGPSYEQYF.

This clonotype was counted between two and nine times. CDR3 sequence (DNA): TGTGCCATCCGTGGAGGGGGCGTCTCAGAGACCCAGTACTTC. It codes for CAIRGGGVSETQYF. This sequence joins TRBV10-3 and TRBJ2-5, with D tentatively TRBD1 (7 bases). This CDR3 comprises 14 residues. V was pared by 8 bases and J by 4 bases, with 17 bases between. CDR1 ENHRY and CDR2 SYGVKD come from the germline V gene.

The chain carries TRBV5-1 and TRBJ2-3, with D maybe TRBD1 (6 bases). V dropped 0 bases and J dropped 3 bases, with 11 bases sitting between them. Germline values: CDR1 SGHRS, CDR2 YFSETQ. The CDR3 consists of 15 residues. The CDR3 bases are TGCGCCAGCAGCTTGGGGACAGAACTTACAGATACGCAGTATTTT. Protein: CASSLGTELTDTQYF. Combining the CDR3 with reference TRBV5-1 and TRBJ2-3 gives the whole variable domain KAGVTQTPRYLIKTRGQQVTLSCSPISGHRSVSWYQQTPGQGLQFLFEYFSETQRNKGNFPGRFSGRQFSNSRSEMNVSTLELGDSALYLCASSLGTELTDTQYFGPGTRLTVL.

The rearrangement uses TRBV18 and TRBJ2-2, with a tentative D call TRBD2 (6 bases). V was clipped by 6 bases and J by 0 bases, with 20 bases between them. The CDR3 covers 18 residues. Germline CDR1 KGHSH, CDR2 LQKENI. CDR3 DNA: TGTGCCAGCTCGCCGTTGACTAGGACGGGGGCGAACACCGGGGAGCTGTTTTTT. This codes for CASSPLTRTGANTGELFF.

The chain has TRBV12-3 or TRBV12-4 and TRBJ2-7, with 8 bases identical to TRBD2. With V trimmed by 4 bases and J by 0 bases, 5 bases remained unmatched. This CDR3 region has 15 residues. DNA for the CDR3: TGTGCCAGCAGTTACGAAGCGGGAGCCTCCTACGAGCAGTACTTC. Its translation: CASSYEAGASYEQYF.

This clonotype was recorded a few times. The chain is built from TRBV20-1 and TRBJ2-3; D may be TRBD1 (5 bases). The germline V gene encodes CDR1 DFQATT and CDR2 SNEGSKA (reference sequence). The V end was cut by 3 bases, the J end by 2 bases, with 15 bases between. CDR3 length: 15 residues. CDR3 coding DNA: TGCAGTGCTAGGGATGGGGCCGTGATCACAGATACGCAGTATTTT. Protein: CSARDGAVITDTQYF.

The rearrangement uses TRBV20-1 and TRBJ2-3; D ambiguous. The CDR3 is 14 amino acids. Trimming took 3 bases from V and 1 from J, leaving 11 bases between them. Looked up from germline, CDR1 is DFQATT and CDR2 is SNEGSKA (reference sequence). CDR3 nucleotides: TGCAGTGCTAGCGACTCCTTCCGCACAGATACGCAGTATTTT. It codes for CSASDSFRTDTQYF.

The chain uses TRBV7-2 and TRBJ2-5; D may be TRBD1 (7 bases). V lost 1 base to trimming and J lost 8 bases, with 14 bases between them. Germline loops: CDR1 SGHTA, CDR2 FQGNSA. The CDR3 is 14 residues long. Here the CDR3 reads CASSLVVQGGTQYF. DNA for the CDR3: TGTGCCAGCAGCTTAGTCGTCCAGGGGGGAACCCAGTACTTC.

This chain links TRBV20-1 with TRBJ2-3; tentative D call: TRBD2 (5 bases). There are 14 residues in the CDR3. Germline CDR1 reads DFQATT; CDR2 reads SNEGSKA (reference sequence). V dropped 3 bases and J dropped 5 bases, with 15 bases sitting between them. DNA of the CDR3: TGCAGTGCTAGGACTGGATACCGGGGAGATACGCAGTATTTT. Its protein is CSARTGYRGDTQYF.

This clonotype was found many times. The rearrangement uses TRBV7-8 and TRBJ1-1; possibly TRBD1 for D (6 bases). The germline V gene encodes CDR1 SGHVS and CDR2 FQNEAQ. The CDR3 runs to 14 residues. V lost 7 bases and J 4 bases, leaving 16 bases between the germline ends. The CDR3 region has the DNA TGTGCCAGCACCCCCGGGGGGCGCGTCACTGAAGCTTTCTTT. Its translation is CASTPGGRVTEAFF.